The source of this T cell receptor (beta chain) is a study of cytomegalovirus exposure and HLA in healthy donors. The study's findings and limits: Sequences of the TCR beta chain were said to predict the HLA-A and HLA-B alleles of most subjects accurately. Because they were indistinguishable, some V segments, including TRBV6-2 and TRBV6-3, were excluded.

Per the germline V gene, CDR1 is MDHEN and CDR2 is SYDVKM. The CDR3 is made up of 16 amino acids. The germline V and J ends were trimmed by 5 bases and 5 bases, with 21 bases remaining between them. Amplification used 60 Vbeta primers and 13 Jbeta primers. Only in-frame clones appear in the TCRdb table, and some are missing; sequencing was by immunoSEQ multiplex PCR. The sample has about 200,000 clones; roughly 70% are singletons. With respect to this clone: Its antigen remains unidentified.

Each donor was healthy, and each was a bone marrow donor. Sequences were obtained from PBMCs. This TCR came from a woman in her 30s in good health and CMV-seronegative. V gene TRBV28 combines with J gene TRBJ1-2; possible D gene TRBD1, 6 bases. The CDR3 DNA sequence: TGTGCCAGCAGTCCTCCAAGGGGGTCCGGCCTATATGGCTACACCTTC. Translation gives CASSPPRGSGLYGYTF.